This T cell receptor (beta chain) came from a study of regulatory T cells in long-lasting Graves disease. Time point in this sample: newly diagnosed GD, antithyroid drugs for less than 3 months. After RNA was extracted from PBMCs, the TCR library was made from it. V was cut by 0 bases and J by 8 bases, with 10 bases left in between. Germline lookup yields CDR1 GTSNPN and CDR2 SVGIG (reference sequence). The CDR3 spans 12 residues. This clonotype was observed at least ten times. According to the study, TCR beta libraries were built with iRepertoire HTBI primers and CDR3-region Arm-PCR. TCRdb reprocessed the multiplex PCR reads via MiXCR and lists one record per CDR3 protein. The sample records 370,000 or so distinct CDR3 sequences, around 16% being singletons. The same data also went into a second study, on T cells in Graves' hyperthyroidism and ophthalmopathy.

The sample here was peripheral blood mononuclear cells (PBMCs), taken at new diagnosis, from a patient treated with antithyroid drugs. The chain employs TRBV30 and TRBJ1-1; D is possibly TRBD1 (6 bases). The receptor was isolated from a woman aged 18-29 years with Graves disease. CDR3 protein: CAWSVQGREAFF. Here the CDR3 DNA reads TGTGCCTGGAGTGTACAGGGCAGGGAAGCTTTCTTT.